The T cell receptor (beta chain) described here comes from a study of blood T cell repertoires in COVID-19. The data were produced by immunoSEQ multiplex PCR, yet TCRdb's version contains in-frame clones alone and is incomplete. The sample lists about 69,000 clones; roughly four fifths were seen once. This clone has only a few counts. V dropped 6 bases and J dropped 5 bases, with 16 bases sitting between them. The CDR3 runs 14 residues. Germline-derived CDR1 and CDR2 are SGHVS and FNYEAQ. Seattle patient enrollment occurred during active infection, with longitudinal follow-up thereafter. This clonotype was obtained from a man aged 50-59 years with COVID-19, enrolled during active disease. This chain uses TRBV7-6 with TRBJ1-2; tentative D call: TRBD1 (6 bases). Material: peripheral blood. The CDR3 DNA follows: TGTGCCAGCAGTGTAACGGAACAGGGATATGGCTACACCTTC. It encodes CASSVTEQGYGYTF.